The clone carrying this T cell receptor (beta chain) was observed at least ten times. Its antigen is as yet unknown. The data belong to a study of T cells in Graves' hyperthyroidism and ophthalmopathy. General study points: Among clonotypes expanded in thyroid above 0.001, most were also found in blood.

RNA transcripts provided the source from which TCR beta CDR3 regions were amplified. HTBI primers were the set used in a first-round RT-PCR of the TCR CDR3. A single record per CDR3 protein comes from TCRdb applying MiXCR to the multiplex PCR reads. The sample includes more than 300,000 distinct CDR3 sequences, under 20% of them seen just once. The ends were cut back, 5 bases at V and 2 bases at J, with 10 bases in the middle. The CDR3 has 13 amino acids. Germline CDR1 SEHNR, CDR2 FQNEAQ (reference sequence). It was uncontrolled infection, other autoimmune disease, pregnancy or lactation that excluded patients. Cells are PBMCs isolated from roughly 9.2 ml of fresh blood.

The chain recombines TRBV7-9 with TRBJ2-7; D call uncertain. This TCR was sampled from a man younger than 35 with Graves' ophthalmopathy. The sequenced material came from blood. The CDR3 DNA follows: TGTGCCAGCAGCCTTCCCCTCGCCTACGAGCAGTACTTC. Translated, it gives CASSLPLAYEQYF.